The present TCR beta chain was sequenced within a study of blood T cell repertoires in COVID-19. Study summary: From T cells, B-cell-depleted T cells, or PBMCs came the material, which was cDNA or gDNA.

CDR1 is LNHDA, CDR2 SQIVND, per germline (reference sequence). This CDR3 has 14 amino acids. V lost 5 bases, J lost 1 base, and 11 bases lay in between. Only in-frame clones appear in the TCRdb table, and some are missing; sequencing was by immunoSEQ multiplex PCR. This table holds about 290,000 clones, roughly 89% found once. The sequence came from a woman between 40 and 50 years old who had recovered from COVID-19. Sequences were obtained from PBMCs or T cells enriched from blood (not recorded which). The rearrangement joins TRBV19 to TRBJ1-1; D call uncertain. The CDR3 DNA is TGTGCCAGTAGTGCTCGACACAGGAACACTGAAGCTTTCTTT. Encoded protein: CASSARHRNTEAFF.